Listed below are T cell receptor beta chains from one sample, sequenced in a study of blood T cell repertoires in COVID-19. TCRdb's table, derived via immunoSEQ multiplex PCR, lists solely in-frame clones and lacks some. The sample carries over 200,000 clones, 85% to 90% recorded once. Sequences were obtained from peripheral blood. Every receptor here comes from a man aged 25-45 years with COVID-19, enrolled during active disease. CDR3s include the opening cysteine and the closing phenylalanine or tryptophan. The D gene is left open where the match is weak. Rows may omit the clone size; those that give it use once, few, many or a size class.

>TRBV7-2|NA|NA|14|TRBJ2-1
TGTGCCAGCAGCCCTAGCTGGCAGTACAATGAGCAGTTCTTC
CASSPSWQYNEQFF
>TRBV3-1/TRBV3-2|NA|NA|15|TRBJ1-2
TGTGCCAGCAGCCAAGAAGGTACCGGAGTCTATGGCTACACCTTC
CASSQEGTGVYGYTF
>TRBV18|NA|NA|15|TRBJ2-7
TGTGCCAGCTCACCAGGTGCAGGGGCAGCATACGAGCAGTACTTC
CASSPGAGAAYEQYF
>TRBV21-1|NA|NA|18|TRBJ1-1
TGTGCCAGCAGCACTCAATCTGACAGGGGGCAGGGAGACACTGAGGCTTTCTTT
CASSTQSDRGQGDTEAFF
>TRBV9|NA|TRBD2|14|TRBJ2-3
TGTGCCACTTCCCTAGCGGGATTTGCAGATACGCAGTATTTT
CATSLAGFADTQYF
>TRBV7-3|NA|TRBD1|14|TRBJ1-6
TGTGCCAGCAGCCGGGACAGGGGGCTTTCACCCCTCCACTTT
CASSRDRGLSPLHF
>TRBV24-1|NA|NA|17|TRBJ2-6
TGTGCCACGGGGGGCAGGGAGGGAGACTCTGGGGCCAACGTCCTGACTTTC
CATGGREGDSGANVLTF
>TRBV7-8|NA|TRBD2|13|TRBJ2-1
TGTGCCAGCCGGCGACGGGAGGGCAATGAGCAGTTCTTC
CASRRREGNEQFF
>TRBV19|NA|NA|14|TRBJ2-7
TGTGCCAGTAGTATCGCAGGGTCCCTTTACGAGCAGTACTTC
CASSIAGSLYEQYF
>TRBV27|NA|TRBD2|16|TRBJ2-7
TGTGCCAGCAATCCCACCCCTGCGGGAGGGACCTACGAGCAGTACTTC
CASNPTPAGGTYEQYF
>TRBV19|NA|TRBD1|14|TRBJ2-7
TGTGCCAGTAGTCCGGGGACAGGGTCGGTCGAGCAGTACTTC
CASSPGTGSVEQYF
>TRBV4-1|NA|NA|17|TRBJ1-5
TGCGCCAGCAGCCAAGAACGGGACACAGTTAGCAATCAGCCCCAGCATTTT
CASSQERDTVSNQPQHF
>TRBV19|NA|TRBD1|17|TRBJ1-6
TGTGCCAGTACCGCAAACACAGGGGGCAGGAATAATTCACCCCTCCACTTT
CASTANTGGRNNSPLHF
>TRBV5-6|NA|NA|14|TRBJ1-4
TGTGCCAGCAGCTCGGCCACAGGAAATGAAAAACTGTTTTTT
CASSSATGNEKLFF
>TRBV6-2/TRBV6-3|once|TRBD1|15|TRBJ2-3
TGTGCCAGCAGCCTGGGACAGGGACGACGAGGTACGCAGTATTTT
CASSLGQGRRGTQYF
>TRBV28|NA|NA|13|TRBJ1-2
TGTGCCAGCAGTTTAGGCAGGTACTATGGCTACACCTTC
CASSLGRYYGYTF
>TRBV7-2|once|TRBD1|14|TRBJ1-2
TGTGCCAGCAGCCCGACAGGGATCGTGTATGGCTACACCTTC
CASSPTGIVYGYTF
>TRBV5-1|once|TRBD1|15|TRBJ2-3
TGCGCCAGCAGCTTTCAGGGGGCGAGCACAGATACGCAGTATTTT
CASSFQGASTDTQYF
>TRBV7-2|NA|TRBD1|16|TRBJ2-3
TGTGCCAGCAGGCCAACCGGGACAGGGTTCAGAGATACGCAGTATTTT
CASRPTGTGFRDTQYF
>TRBV28|NA|NA|13|TRBJ1-5
TGTGCCAGCAGCCCCCTTCAGGGTAGTTCCCAGCATTTT
CASSPLQGSSQHF
>TRBV5-4|NA|NA|16|TRBJ1-2
TGTGCCAGCAGCTTGGCCGGTAACAGAGCTAACTATGGCTACACCTTC
CASSLAGNRANYGYTF
>TRBV4-1|NA|TRBD2|18|TRBJ2-2
TGCGCCAGCAGCCAGCCTAGCGGGAGGGCGGCGAACACCGGGGAGCTGTTTTTT
CASSQPSGRAANTGELFF
>TRBV28|NA|NA|14|TRBJ1-4
TGTGCCAGCAGTTTAGGGGGCACCCGGGAAAAACTGTTTTTT
CASSLGGTREKLFF
>TRBV27|NA|TRBD2|22|TRBJ2-3
TGTGCCAGCAGTCAACAGGGAGCGGGTCTAGCGGGGGGGAGAACTAGCACAGATACGCAGTATTTT
CASSQQGAGLAGGRTSTDTQYF
>TRBV5-4|NA|TRBD1|14|TRBJ1-6
TGTGCCAGCAGCCGGGACAGCTATAATTCACCCCTCCACTTT
CASSRDSYNSPLHF
>TRBV4-1|once|NA|16|TRBJ2-1
TGCGCCAGCAGCCATTGGGGACATCAGAAGGATGGGGAGCAGTTCTTC
CASSHWGHQKDGEQFF
>TRBV27|NA|NA|15|TRBJ1-1
TGTGCCAGCCGGTTCGCGGGACGGGTGAACACTGAAGCTTTCTTT
CASRFAGRVNTEAFF
>TRBV9|NA|TRBD2|16|TRBJ2-7
TGTGCCAGCAGCGTAGCTACAGGGACTAGCGGTTACGAGCAGTACTTC
CASSVATGTSGYEQYF
>TRBV7-6|few|TRBD1|17|TRBJ1-4
TGTGCCAGCAGCTCCGGGACAGGGGAATCGGCTAGGGAAAAACTGTTTTTT
CASSSGTGESAREKLFF
>TRBV7-3|NA|TRBD2|16|TRBJ2-3
TGTGCCAGCAGCCCCGGACTAGCGGGGGGCACAGATACGCAGTATTTT
CASSPGLAGGTDTQYF
>TRBV9|NA|TRBD1|15|TRBJ2-7
TGTGCCAGCAGCTCCGGGGTCGGGACAGCACTCGAGCAGTACTTC
CASSSGVGTALEQYF
>TRBV14|NA|NA|16|TRBJ2-3
TGTGCCAGCAGCCACACAGGCCGATCATTCACAGATACGCAGTATTTT
CASSHTGRSFTDTQYF
>TRBV29-1|NA|NA|11|TRBJ1-2
TGCAGCGTTGGTCGGGAGCGGGGCTACACCTTC
CSVGRERGYTF
>TRBV3-1/TRBV3-2|NA|NA|14|TRBJ2-7
TGTGCCAGCAGCCTCAAGACAGCCTCCTACGAGCAGTACTTC
CASSLKTASYEQYF
>TRBV11-2|once|TRBD1|14|TRBJ1-6
TGTGCCAGCAGCTTAGGACAGGGAGGTTCACCCCTCCACTTT
CASSLGQGGSPLHF
>TRBV7-9|NA|TRBD1|17|TRBJ2-7
TGTGCCAGCAGCTCCCTAGGTGGACAGGAATACTCCTACGAGCAGTACTTC
CASSSLGGQEYSYEQYF
>TRBV24-1|NA|TRBD2|17|TRBJ2-1
TGTGCCACCAGTGATTGGGGTAGCGGGAACTCCTACAATGAGCAGTTCTTC
CATSDWGSGNSYNEQFF
>TRBV5-1|NA|NA|16|TRBJ1-1
TGCGCCAGCAGCGCGGGGGTAGGGGCGAGGGGCACTGAAGCTTTCTTT
CASSAGVGARGTEAFF
>TRBV27|NA|NA|15|TRBJ2-2
TGTGCCAGTTTGAGCGGGCAGATCCTCGCCGGGGAGCTGTTTTTT
CASLSGQILAGELFF
>TRBV7-2|NA|NA|11|TRBJ2-7
TGTGCCAGCAGCTGGACAGCCGAGCAGTACTTC
CASSWTAEQYF
>TRBV4-3|NA|TRBD2|16|TRBJ2-7
TGCGCCAGCAGCCAAGACCCCAGCGGGAGCGTCTACGAGCAGTACTTC
CASSQDPSGSVYEQYF
>TRBV9|NA|TRBD1|17|TRBJ1-2
TGTGCCAGCAGCGTCGGGACAGGAGCCGACCCTAACTATGGCTACACCTTC
CASSVGTGADPNYGYTF
>TRBV12-5|NA|NA|13|TRBJ2-5
TGTGCTAGTGGTTTGGAGGGGCGCGGGACCCAGTACTTC
CASGLEGRGTQYF
>TRBV19|NA|TRBD1|16|TRBJ1-1
TGTGCCAGTATTCCCCCTGAGAGACAGGGAAACACTGAAGCTTTCTTT
CASIPPERQGNTEAFF
>TRBV7-9|NA|NA|14|TRBJ1-2
TGTGCCAGCAGCTTAGGGCACCCGTCCTATGGCTACACCTTC
CASSLGHPSYGYTF
>TRBV9|NA|TRBD2|16|TRBJ2-3
TGTGCCAGCAGCGTAGACATCGGGAGGCCCACAGATACGCAGTATTTT
CASSVDIGRPTDTQYF
>TRBV18|NA|NA|13|TRBJ1-1
TGTGCCAGCTCTCGAGACAGAAACACTGAAGCTTTCTTT
CASSRDRNTEAFF
>TRBV7-2|NA|NA|16|TRBJ1-2
TGTGCCAGCAGCTTAGACTGGCAGGGTATGGTAGGGGGCTACACCTTC
CASSLDWQGMVGGYTF
>TRBV9|once|TRBD2|14|TRBJ2-7
TGTGCCAGCAGCCCCATGGCGGGAGGACCCGAGCAGTACTTC
CASSPMAGGPEQYF
>TRBV21-1|NA|NA|13|TRBJ2-7
TGTGCCAGCAGCGAGGCAGGGGGCGACGAGCAGTACTTC
CASSEAGGDEQYF
>TRBV7-3|NA|TRBD1|14|TRBJ1-2
TGTGCCAGCAGCTCGAGACAGGGTGACTATGGCTACACCTTC
CASSSRQGDYGYTF
>TRBV14|once|TRBD1|15|TRBJ1-1
TGTGCCAGCAGCCACCGACAGGGTTCGAACACTGAAGCTTTCTTT
CASSHRQGSNTEAFF
>TRBV7-3|NA|NA|14|TRBJ1-2
TGTGCCAGCAGCTACCTAGGAGTCGCCTATGGCTACACCTTC
CASSYLGVAYGYTF
>TRBV9|NA|NA|14|TRBJ2-1
TGTGCCAGCAGCGGTTATGGTAATTCAGATGAGCAGTTCTTC
CASSGYGNSDEQFF
>TRBV5-1|NA|NA|15|TRBJ1-1
TGCGCCAGCAGCTTGGAGGGGGTGGCGAACACTGAAGCTTTCTTT
CASSLEGVANTEAFF
>TRBV14|once|TRBD2|18|TRBJ2-1
TGTGCCAGCAGCCAACAAGCGGGAGGTCTTCTCTCCTACAATGAGCAGTTCTTC
CASSQQAGGLLSYNEQFF
>TRBV30|NA|TRBD1|13|TRBJ2-7
TGTGGGGGACAGGGTCCCTCTATGGGGGAGCAGTACTTC
CGGQGPSMGEQYF
>TRBV4-1|NA|TRBD1|15|TRBJ1-2
TGCGCCAGCAGCTCGGGGGACAGACGACTCTATGGCTACACCTTC
CASSSGDRRLYGYTF